Sequencing of this T cell receptor (beta chain) was carried out in a study of T cells in Graves' hyperthyroidism and ophthalmopathy. At least ten counts were recorded for this clonotype. What it recognizes is unknown. Cells are PBMCs isolated from roughly 9.3 ml of fresh blood. Looked up from germline, CDR1 is MGHDK and CDR2 is SYGVNS. The CDR3 extends over 15 amino acids. The ends lost 2 bases at V and 5 bases at J; junction bases unmatched: 7. Overall study findings and caveats: Separating ophthalmopathy from stable hyperthyroidism was achieved by a 13 V-J model. Appearing also in blood were most of the thyroid clonotypes expanded above 0.001.

Amplification of TCR beta CDR3 regions used RNA as the template. The primer set for the first-round RT-PCR of the TCR CDR3 was HTBI. A single record per CDR3 protein comes from TCRdb applying MiXCR to the multiplex PCR reads. The data contain 300,000 to 500,000 distinct CDR3 sequences, more than 13% of them seen just once; the ten biggest clones take up approximately 32%. This rearrangement joins TRBV25-1 to TRBJ2-7; 9 positions agree with TRBD1. The source material was blood. This TCR derives from a woman under 40 with Graves' hyperthyroidism. Here the CDR3 reads CASSEIGQGYDEQYF. The DNA of the CDR3 is TGTGCCAGCAGTGAAATAGGACAGGGGTACGACGAGCAGTACTTC.